The next 9 T cell receptor beta chains were all read from a single sample in a study of technical replicates of blood from a handful of donors. The method was immunoSEQ multiplex PCR; TCRdb's version includes in-frame clones alone and lacks a portion of them. Altogether 75,000 to 100,000 clones are present, around 96% being singletons, with the ten largest covering 0.2% to 0.25%. The sample was T cells isolated from PBMCs. The receptors stem from a human donor in good health.

The chain joins TRBV5-1 to TRBJ1-2, with D uncertain. The CDR3 has 13 residues. With 4 bases removed from V and 0 bases from J, the gap between germline ends came to 7 bases. CDR1 and CDR2 (germline): SGHRS, YFSETQ. The CDR3 sequence: CASSMGTNYGYTF. CDR3 nucleotides: TGCGCCAGCAGCATGGGTACTAACTATGGCTACACCTTC.

The CDR3 protein is CASSPVGARETQYF. CDR3 nucleotides: TGCGCCAGCAGCCCCGTGGGGGCTCGCGAGACCCAGTACTTC. This chain uses TRBV4-1 with TRBJ2-5, with a weak D call TRBD1 (6 bases). Per the germline V gene, CDR1 is MGHRA and CDR2 is YSYEKL. The CDR3 length is 14 residues. With 4 bases removed from V and 5 bases from J, the gap between germline ends came to 14 bases.

The chain combines TRBV19 with TRBJ1-2, with D perhaps matching TRBD1 (6 bases). The CDR3 runs to 15 residues. V was pared by 3 bases and J by 2 bases, with 13 bases between. Per the germline V gene, CDR1 is LNHDA and CDR2 is SQIVND (reference sequence). CDR3 DNA sequence: TGTGCCAGTAGTATTTTACAGGGCGGAAACTATGGCTACACCTTC. It is translated as CASSILQGGNYGYTF. Supplemented by reference TRBV19 and TRBJ1-2, the full variable domain reads DGGITQSPKYLFRKEGQNVTLSCEQNLNHDAMYWYRQDPGQGLRLIYYSQIVNDFQKGDIAEGYSVSREKKESFPLTVTSAQKNPTAFYLCASSILQGGNYGYTFGSGTRLTVV.

The chain carries TRBV5-4 and TRBJ2-5; D unresolved. V dropped 2 bases and J dropped 7 bases, with 12 bases sitting between them. The germline V gene has CDR1 SGHNT and CDR2 YYREEE (reference sequence). The CDR3 consists of 13 residues. This chain's CDR3 is CASSLPISGTQYF. The CDR3 DNA is TGTGCCAGCAGCTTACCAATCTCCGGGACCCAGTACTTC.

The chain combines TRBV30 with TRBJ2-3; D possibly corresponds to TRBD2 (6 bases). V was clipped by 5 bases and J by 0 bases, with 9 bases between them. This CDR3 region has 13 residues. The V gene's germline CDR1 is GTSNPN and CDR2 SVGIG (reference sequence). CDR3 bases: TGTGCCTGGGGGGCGGGAAGCACAGATACGCAGTATTTT. As protein: CAWGAGSTDTQYF.

V is TRBV5-1 and J is TRBJ1-1; D ambiguous. Germline V lookup: CDR1 SGHRS, CDR2 YFSETQ. This CDR3 contains 15 residues. Deletions cut 0 bases from V and 1 base from J, with 10 bases between. The CDR3, as DNA: TGCGCCAGCAGCTTGGCCGGAGCGGGGAACACTGAAGCTTTCTTT. Its translation: CASSLAGAGNTEAFF.

This rearrangement joins TRBV6-1 to TRBJ2-7; 10 nucleotides align to TRBD1. After removal of 5 bases from V and 3 bases from J, the junction contained 7 bases not matched to a gene. The germline V gene has CDR1 MNHNS and CDR2 SASEGT. This CDR3 has 15 amino acids. For the CDR3, the DNA is TGTGCCAGCAGTCTCGGACAGGGGGTCTACTACGAGCAGTACTTC. This translates into CASSLGQGVYYEQYF.

The rearrangement links TRBV5-6 to TRBJ2-1; 7 bases agree with TRBD2. This CDR3 is built from 11 residues. Per the germline V gene, CDR1 is SGHDT and CDR2 is YYEEEE. J lost 14 bases, V lost 4 bases, and 6 bases had no gene match. CDR3 in amino acids: CASSTGLVKFF. The DNA for the CDR3 is TGTGCCAGCAGCACCGGACTAGTTAAGTTCTTC.

In its sample, this clone was seen once. The gene calls are TRBV18 and TRBJ1-5; TRBD1 might be the D (6 bases). The CDR3 is 16 residues long. Germline CDR1 and CDR2: KGHSH and LQKENI. V was cut by 4 bases and J by 0 bases, with 13 bases left in between. The CDR3 region is CASSLYGQYSNQPQHF. CDR3 DNA sequence: TGTGCCAGCTCACTATACGGACAGTATAGCAATCAGCCCCAGCATTTT.